The sequence of this TCR beta chain was determined in a study of cytomegalovirus exposure and HLA in healthy donors (TCRdb year 2017). For context, the study as a whole: According to an earlier analysis of 587 of the donors, about 190 million T cells yielded 117 million unique TCR beta sequences and less than 300 Gb of sequence data. Approximately 300 gigabases of sequencing data and approximately 85 million unique TCR sequences were included in an early release covering around 650 HLA-typed donors. Of the 350 to 450 genotyped donors, approximately 83% fell in the genetic ancestry cluster associated with self-reported Caucasian donors. The aim of the study was to test whether cataloging public T cell receptors could identify signatures of past pathogen exposure. The T cell repertoires of under 700 subjects were profiled by immunosequencing and related to cytomegalovirus serostatus. Besides the first cohort of roughly 640 subjects, a separate validation cohort made up of 120 different subjects was used. To predict cytomegalovirus infection status, the study combined high-throughput TCR immunosequencing, statistical association of individual TCRs with disease status, and machine learning. A later analysis re-analyzed previously published TCR beta repertoires from 550 to 700 donors and added high-resolution HLA genotyping to study TCR occurrence patterns. Rather than drawing on any new phenotypic data, the later analysis identified candidate immune exposures from TCR beta sequences and the way those sequences occurred across donors. To decide whether each TCR beta V gene segment behaved as functional or pseudogenic, an earlier analysis of nearly 600 of the donors relied on high-throughput TCR beta sequencing. Alongside the repertoire data, information on donor age, sex, ethnicity and CMV serostatus was compiled. A later genetic analysis used genome-wide SNP genotypes for about 65% of the roughly 700 donors, treating that subset as a discovery cohort. All discovery cohort repertoires had been generated on a single sequencing platform. Class I and class II HLA loci were covered by the typing at four-digit resolution. Typing coverage varied by locus: roughly 629-630 donors for A, B, C, DRB1 and DQB1; roughly 560 for DQA1; around 610 for DPA1; fewer than 480 for DPB1. Several DR-DQ haplotypes were handled as single units for association and clustering because linkage in the cohort was strong. Across 300 to 400 genotyped donors of the cohort, an average of about 240,000 unique TCR beta nucleotide sequences per donor were sequenced, and approximately 19% of those sequences were non-productive.

Cut back by 5 bases and 5 bases, the V and J ends lie 10 bases apart. For CDR1 and CDR2, the germline V gene lists SGHDT and YYEEEE. Spanning cysteine to phenylalanine, the CDR3 consists of 13 amino acids. Just the 39-base CDR3 DNA is kept, in frame starting at base 1. The cohort comprised under 700 healthy bone marrow donors. At the time of sampling, every cohort member was nominally healthy, though immune exposures that went unrecorded were likely present. The donor tested CMV seronegative, placing the donor among the approximately 400 seronegative members of the cohort. A peripheral blood sample was provided by each donor, and peripheral blood mononuclear cells were used for TCR beta sequencing. The Qiagen DNeasy Blood Extraction Kit was used to extract genomic DNA from the blood cell samples. The investigation overall reported the following: In a later analysis, HLA-associated TCR beta chains showed more clonal expansion and lower generation probabilities than non-associated chains that were equally common. In both the original and validation cohorts, the classifier was reported to diagnose cytomegalovirus status with high specificity and sensitivity. Roughly uniform sequencing depth across donors was assumed in presence/absence analyses, although this assumption may not hold. The cohort was sequenced for TCR beta chains only, and without alpha or paired-chain data the features that could be detected were limited. In a later analysis, the rate of TCR association differed among HLA loci, with DRB1 alleles having the most associated TCRs and HLA-C alleles having the fewest. HLA typing was unavailable for some donors at each locus, so association tests used only the typed subset. Some IMGT-functional V segments, including TRBV6-2 and TRBV6-3, could not be distinguished by the 87-base-pair reads and were therefore excluded. An association between a missense DCLRE1C variant and V-gene and J-gene trimming of TCR beta chains was found in a later genetic analysis and replicated in an independent cohort. Compared with the roughly 600-donor mean, donors in an Asian-associated ancestry cluster had fewer N-insertions in productive TCRs, according to a later genetic analysis. Linkage disequilibrium might explain the correlated functional status among segregating V segments, but an unknown experimental factor could not be ruled out. Because counts were too low, about 17 rarely observed V segments, including chromosome 9 orphons, were excluded from the earlier analysis of 500 to 700 of the donors. According to a later analysis, most CMV-associated TCR beta chains appeared to be HLA-restricted, and the HLA associations seemed to be driven largely by CMV exposure. A cluster of highly shared sequence variants was judged likely to be a technical artifact of the sequencing pipeline. A further reported finding was that TCR beta sequences accurately predicted the HLA-A and HLA-B alleles for most subjects in the first cohort. The study gave a list of about 160 TCR beta chains associated with cytomegalovirus. An earlier analysis of roughly 570 of the donors showed that most TCR beta V segments appeared in productive rearrangements either about 87% or about 30% of the time, which broadly matched IMGT annotations. In vitro tests confirmed that a few of the cytomegalovirus-associated TCR beta chains recognize cytomegalovirus antigens. The only immune exposure information available for the cohort was CMV serostatus. It was suggested by the authors that the approach could potentially be generalized to other disease states and immunological phenotypes. At a false discovery rate of 0.05, a later analysis linked approximately 18,000 TCR beta sequences to specific HLA alleles. According to a later analysis, parvovirus B19, influenza, CMV and Epstein-Barr virus appeared linked to several top co-occurrence clusters. When HLA alleles, especially DR and DQ, strongly co-occurred, TCR associations were difficult to assign to individual alleles. While some public TCRs were present in many individuals, most TCR sequences turned up only very rarely across donors.

A remark on this clone: What this receptor recognizes is not known. No much larger clone is present one base from it, and per-base qualities are unavailable.

Library preparation used the immunoSEQ multiplex PCR assay. For the multiplex PCR, a mixture combining 60 forward primers for TCR Vbeta segments and 13 reverse primers for TCR Jbeta segments was used. A multiplex PCR assay on genomic DNA amplified the CDR3 region of rearranged TCR beta genes. Amplified TCR beta libraries were sequenced as 87-base-pair reads on the Illumina HiSeq System. Under the source paper's analysis protocol: Across the 640 or so repertoires, a later analysis counted some 80 million unique TCR beta chains, around 10 million of which were shared by at least two donors. Raw reads were error-corrected and collapsed into unique sequences with a nearest-neighbor algorithm that merged closely related sequences to remove PCR and sequencing errors. Alignment of CDR3 sequences to IMGT reference sequences was used to assign V, D and J gene segments. For a sequence to be retained, a match of at least six nucleotides was required to both a V gene segment and a J gene segment. Rearrangements were called productive when the CDR3 lacked stop codons and stayed in frame with V and J; all others were non-productive. Following IMGT convention, CDR3 was defined as the stretch from the second conserved V-encoded cysteine to the conserved J-encoded phenylalanine. In an earlier analysis of approximately 590 of the donors, sequences lacking an unambiguous match to a single V gene segment were excluded. In an earlier analysis of some 590 of the donors, a V segment was called functional when productive rearrangements were above 56.7%, and segregating when the standard deviation between donors exceeded 5%. A statistical classification framework was built to diagnose cytomegalovirus status from the catalog of TCR beta chain sequences. A later analysis assigned V and J genes by comparing TCR nucleotide sequences with IMGT/GENE-DB human TR gene sequences. A later analysis assigned CDR3 sequences and most-parsimonious VDJ recombination scenarios with the TCRdist pipeline. A later analysis defined each TCR beta chain by its CDR3 amino acid sequence plus V-gene family, and excluded reads lacking a unique V-gene family. A later analysis removed 592 highly shared, low-generation-probability nucleotide sequences to deal with suspected cross-contamination and a sequencing artifact. A later analysis calculated a clonal expansion index for each public chain from normalized within-repertoire ranks of inferred template counts. In a later analysis, generation probabilities were computed with a VDJ recombination model fitted to out-of-frame rearrangements, and the resulting probabilities were checked against IGoR. A later analysis scored TCR-TCR, TCR-HLA and TCR-CMV co-occurrence with hypergeometric tests, applying a repertoire-size bias correction to TCR pairs. A later analysis estimated false discovery rates by permuting HLA or CMV assignments 20 times. In a later analysis, co-occurring TCRs were grouped with DBSCAN, and TCRdist sequence similarity was added when clustering was performed within HLA-allele-positive subsets. Co-occurrence clustering excluded repertoires with fewer than 30,000 or more than 120,000 public chains, plus five with anomalous nucleotide sharing. The table comes from immuneACCESS by way of TCRdb, which keeps in-frame sequences with V and J called. Part of the clones is missing from these tables; in studies checked, under half for an unresolved V gene and the rest for unknown reasons. The DNA gave D and trimming, while V, J and clone size come from that table. The sample includes approximately 190,000 clones, with 65% to 85% observed a single time. The ten largest clones add up to around 3.9% of the sample.

The rearranged chain carries TRBV5-6 and TRBJ2-2, with the D gene uncertain. The TCR comes from a man aged 45-65 years in good health and CMV-seronegative. Sequencing was carried out using PBMCs. The CDR3 amino acid sequence is: CASRAWATGELFF. The bases are TGTGCCAGCAGGGCTTGGGCAACCGGGGAGCTGTTTTTT.